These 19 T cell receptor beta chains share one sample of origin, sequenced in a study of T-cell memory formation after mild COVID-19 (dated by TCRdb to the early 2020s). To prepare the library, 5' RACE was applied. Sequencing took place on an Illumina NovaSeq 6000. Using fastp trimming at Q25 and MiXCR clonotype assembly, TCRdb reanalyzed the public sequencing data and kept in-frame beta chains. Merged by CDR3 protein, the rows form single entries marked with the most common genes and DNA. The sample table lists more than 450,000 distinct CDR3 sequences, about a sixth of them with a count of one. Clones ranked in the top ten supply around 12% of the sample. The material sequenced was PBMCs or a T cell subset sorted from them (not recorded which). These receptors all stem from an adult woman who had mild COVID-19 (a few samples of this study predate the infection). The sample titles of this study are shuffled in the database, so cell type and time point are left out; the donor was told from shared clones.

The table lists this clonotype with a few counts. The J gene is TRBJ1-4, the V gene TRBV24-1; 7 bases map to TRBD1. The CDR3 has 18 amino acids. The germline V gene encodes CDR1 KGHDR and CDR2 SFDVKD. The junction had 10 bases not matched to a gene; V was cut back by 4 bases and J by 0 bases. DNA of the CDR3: TGTGCCACCAGTGACTGGGGACAGCCAAATGCAACTAATGAAAAACTGTTTTTT. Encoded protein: CATSDWGQPNATNEKLFF.

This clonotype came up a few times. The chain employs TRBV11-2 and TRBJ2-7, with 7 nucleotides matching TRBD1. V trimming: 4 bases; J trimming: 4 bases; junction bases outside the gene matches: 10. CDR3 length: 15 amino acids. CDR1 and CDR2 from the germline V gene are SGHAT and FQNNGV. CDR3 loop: CASSSYRGPLYEQYF. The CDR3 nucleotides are TGTGCCAGCAGCTCCTACAGGGGTCCCTTGTACGAGCAGTACTTC.

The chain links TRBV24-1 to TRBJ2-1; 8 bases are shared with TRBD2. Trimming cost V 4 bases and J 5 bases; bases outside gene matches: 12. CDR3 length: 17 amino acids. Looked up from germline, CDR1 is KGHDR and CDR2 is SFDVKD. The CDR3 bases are TGTGCCACCAGTGAGCGGGTAGCGGGGCGACTACACAATGAGCAGTTCTTC. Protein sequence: CATSERVAGRLHNEQFF.

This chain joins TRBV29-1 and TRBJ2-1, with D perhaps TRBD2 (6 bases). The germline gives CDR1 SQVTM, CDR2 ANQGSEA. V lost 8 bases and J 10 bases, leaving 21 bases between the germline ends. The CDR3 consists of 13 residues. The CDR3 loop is CSPREASVGEQFF. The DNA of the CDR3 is TGCAGCCCCCGAGAGGCTAGCGTAGGGGAGCAGTTCTTC.

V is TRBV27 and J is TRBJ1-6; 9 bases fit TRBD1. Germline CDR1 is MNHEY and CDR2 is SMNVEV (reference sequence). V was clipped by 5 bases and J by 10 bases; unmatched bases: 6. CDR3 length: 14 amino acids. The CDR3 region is CASSGQGIYSPLHF. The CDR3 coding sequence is TGTGCCAGCAGTGGACAGGGGATTTACTCACCCCTCCACTTT.

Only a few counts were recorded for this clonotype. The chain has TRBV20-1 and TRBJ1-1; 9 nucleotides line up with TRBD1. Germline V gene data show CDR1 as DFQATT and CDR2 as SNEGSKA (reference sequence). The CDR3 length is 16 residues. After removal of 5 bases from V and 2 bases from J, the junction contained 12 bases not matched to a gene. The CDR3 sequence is CSAPRAGTGTNTEAFF. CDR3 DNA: TGCAGTGCTCCCCGAGCCGGGACAGGGACTAACACTGAAGCTTTCTTT.

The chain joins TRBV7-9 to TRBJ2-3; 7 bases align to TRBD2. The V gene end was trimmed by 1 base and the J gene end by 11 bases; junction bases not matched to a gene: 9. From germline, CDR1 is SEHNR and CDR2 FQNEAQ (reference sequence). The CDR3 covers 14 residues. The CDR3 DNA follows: TGTGCCAGCAGCTTAGAGTCCGGACTAGAGGGGCAGTATTTT. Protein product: CASSLESGLEGQYF.

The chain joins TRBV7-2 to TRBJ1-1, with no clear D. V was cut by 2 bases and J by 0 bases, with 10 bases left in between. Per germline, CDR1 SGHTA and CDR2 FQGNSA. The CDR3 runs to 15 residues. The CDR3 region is CASSLWGSVNTEAFF. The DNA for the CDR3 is TGTGCCAGCAGCTTATGGGGTAGCGTGAACACTGAAGCTTTCTTT.

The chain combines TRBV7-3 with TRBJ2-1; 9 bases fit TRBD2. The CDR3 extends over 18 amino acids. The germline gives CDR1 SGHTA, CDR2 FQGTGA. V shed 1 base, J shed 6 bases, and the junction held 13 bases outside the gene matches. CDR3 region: CASSLISGGTSLFNEQFF. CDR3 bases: TGTGCCAGCAGCTTAATTTCAGGTGGGACTAGCCTCTTCAATGAGCAGTTCTTC.

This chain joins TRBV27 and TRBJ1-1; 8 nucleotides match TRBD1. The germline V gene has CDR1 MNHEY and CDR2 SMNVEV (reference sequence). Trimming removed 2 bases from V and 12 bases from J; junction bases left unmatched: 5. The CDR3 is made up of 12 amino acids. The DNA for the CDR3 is TGTGCCAGCAGTTTAACGGGGGACAGGACTTTCTTT. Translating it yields CASSLTGDRTFF.

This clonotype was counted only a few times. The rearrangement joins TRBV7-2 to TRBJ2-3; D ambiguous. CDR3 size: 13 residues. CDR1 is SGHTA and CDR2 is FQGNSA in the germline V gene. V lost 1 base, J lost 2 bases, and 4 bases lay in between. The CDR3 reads CASSLEATDTQYF. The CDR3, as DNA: TGTGCCAGCAGCTTAGAGGCCACAGATACGCAGTATTTT.

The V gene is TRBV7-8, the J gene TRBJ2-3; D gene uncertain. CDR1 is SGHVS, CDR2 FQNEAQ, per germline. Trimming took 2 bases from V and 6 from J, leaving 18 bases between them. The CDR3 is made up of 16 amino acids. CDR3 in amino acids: CASSLSVGIAGDTQYF. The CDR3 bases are TGTGCCAGCAGCTTAAGTGTAGGGATAGCTGGCGATACGCAGTATTTT.

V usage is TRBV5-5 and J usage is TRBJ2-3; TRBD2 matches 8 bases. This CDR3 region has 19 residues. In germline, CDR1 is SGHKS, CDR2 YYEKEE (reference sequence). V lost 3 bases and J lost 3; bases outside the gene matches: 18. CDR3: CASSSSLTDSGIGTDTQYF. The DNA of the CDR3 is TGTGCCAGCAGCTCCTCTCTTACCGATAGCGGGATAGGGACAGATACGCAGTATTTT.

The CDR3 DNA reads TGTGCCAGCAGCCGGGACAGGGGTTCTGGCTACACCTTC. Protein: CASSRDRGSGYTF. The chain joins TRBV14 to TRBJ1-2; 10 bases are a match to TRBD1. The length of the CDR3 is 13 residues. The trim removed 4 bases at V and 7 bases at J, leaving 3 bases unmatched. CDR1 is SGHDN and CDR2 is FVKESK in the germline V gene.

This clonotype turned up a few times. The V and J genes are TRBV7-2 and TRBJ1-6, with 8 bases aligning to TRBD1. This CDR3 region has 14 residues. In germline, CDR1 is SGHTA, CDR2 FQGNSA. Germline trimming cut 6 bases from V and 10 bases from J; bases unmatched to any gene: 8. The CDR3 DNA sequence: TGTGCCAGCAGTTACGGACAGGGAACCTCACCCCTCCACTTT. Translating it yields CASSYGQGTSPLHF.

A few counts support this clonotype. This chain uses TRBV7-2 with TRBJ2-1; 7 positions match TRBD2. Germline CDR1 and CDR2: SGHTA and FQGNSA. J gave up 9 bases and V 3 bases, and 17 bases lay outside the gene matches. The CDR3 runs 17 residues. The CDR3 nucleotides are TGTGCCAGCAGCTTTTGGGACTACCAACAACCTCGGGGTGAGCAGTTCTTC. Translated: CASSFWDYQQPRGEQFF. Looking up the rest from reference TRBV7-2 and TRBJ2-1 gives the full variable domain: GAGVSQSPSNKVTEKGKDVELRCDPISGHTALYWYRQSLGQGLEFLIYFQGNSAPDKSGLPSDRFSAERTGGSVSTLTIQRTQQEDSAVYLCASSFWDYQQPRGEQFFGPGTRLTVL.

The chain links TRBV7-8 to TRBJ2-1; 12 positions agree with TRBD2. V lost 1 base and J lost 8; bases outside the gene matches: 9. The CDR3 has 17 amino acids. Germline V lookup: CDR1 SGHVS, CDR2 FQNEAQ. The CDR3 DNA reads TGTGCCAGCAGCTTAGGGACCCTAGCGGGAGGGGGTGATGAGCAGTTCTTC. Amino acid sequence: CASSLGTLAGGGDEQFF. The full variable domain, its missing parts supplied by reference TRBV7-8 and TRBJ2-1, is GAGVSQSPRYKVAKRGQDVALRCDPISGHVSLFWYQQALGQGPEFLTYFQNEAQLDKSGLPSDRFFAERPEGSVSTLKIQRTQQEDSAVYLCASSLGTLAGGGDEQFFGPGTRLTVL.

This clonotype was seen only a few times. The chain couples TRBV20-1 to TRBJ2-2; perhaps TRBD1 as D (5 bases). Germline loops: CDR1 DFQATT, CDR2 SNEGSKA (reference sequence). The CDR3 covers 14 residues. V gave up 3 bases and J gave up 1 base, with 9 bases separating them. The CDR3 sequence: CSARGRMNTGELFF. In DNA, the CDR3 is TGCAGTGCTAGGGGGCGGATGAACACCGGGGAGCTGTTTTTT.

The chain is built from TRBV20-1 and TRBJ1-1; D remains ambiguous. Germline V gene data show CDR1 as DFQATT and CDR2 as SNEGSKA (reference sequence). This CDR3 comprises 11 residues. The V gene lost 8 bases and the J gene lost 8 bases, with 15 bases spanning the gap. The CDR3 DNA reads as TGCAGTAGCACGGGTGGCGCCGAAGCTTTCTTT. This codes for CSSTGGAEAFF.